The 17 T cell receptor beta chains presented below share a single source sample, sequenced in a study of human T cells and chemical hapten exposure (TCRdb year 2021). The sample's time point label, decoded: patch test 2, 6 weeks after DPC sensitization. This sample's treatment or condition label indicates: therapeutic diphenylcyclopropenone sensitization with weekly scalp DPC. Libraries were built with RACE. Instrument on record: NextSeq 500. Starting from the raw public reads, TCRdb applied fastp trimming at Q25, assembled clones with MiXCR and retained in-frame beta chains. Rows merge per CDR3 protein into single entries with the most common DNA and genes. The table for this sample lists approximately 68,000 distinct CDR3 sequences; about 9% of them were counted only once. Of the sample, around 3.6% is held by the ten largest clones. The specimen was whole blood, collected in connection with sensitization to the hapten diphenylcyclopropenone (DPC). These receptors originate from a woman in her forties or fifties with alopecia areata. Some clones in this sample may be carry-over from other donors' samples.

The chain recombines TRBV7-9 with TRBJ1-1; D not resolved. This CDR3 contains 15 residues. Germline values: CDR1 SEHNR, CDR2 FQNEAQ (reference sequence). Trimming stripped 0 bases from V and 0 bases from J, with 8 bases between. The CDR3, as DNA: TGTGCCAGCAGCTTAGCGGACGGAATGAACACTGAAGCTTTCTTT. Translating gives CASSLADGMNTEAFF.

The CDR3 nucleotides are TGCAGTGCTAGAGACACTAGGACAGTAGGAGATTCACCCCTCCACTTT. Translated: CSARDTRTVGDSPLHF. The chain carries TRBV20-1 and TRBJ1-6, with D maybe TRBD1 (6 bases). The germline V and J ends were trimmed by 0 bases and 8 bases, with 17 bases remaining between them. Germline CDR1 is DFQATT and CDR2 is SNEGSKA (reference sequence). The CDR3 sequence is 16 residues long.

This chain connects TRBV29-1 to TRBJ2-1, with D possibly TRBD2 on 6 matching bases. The CDR3 runs to 12 residues. Trimming took 4 bases from V and 6 from J, leaving 10 bases between them. Per germline, CDR1 SQVTM and CDR2 ANQGSEA. The CDR3 DNA follows: TGCAGCGTTGTGGCTAGCGCCAATGAGCAGTTCTTC. This sequence encodes CSVVASANEQFF.

The rearrangement joins TRBV3-1 to TRBJ1-5; 7 bases align to TRBD1. Per germline, CDR1 LGHDT and CDR2 YNNKEL (reference sequence). This CDR3 is 16 amino acids long. J gave up 5 bases and V 4 bases, and 11 bases lay outside the gene matches. CDR3 DNA sequence: TGTGCCAGCAGCCCCGAACAGGGGTTCCTTGATCAGCCCCAGCATTTT. Translating it yields CASSPEQGFLDQPQHF.

Only a few counts were recorded for this clonotype. The chain uses TRBV7-2 and TRBJ2-2, with 8 nucleotides matching TRBD2. Losses at the gene ends were 4 bases for V and 1 base for J; bases not matched to a gene: 5. Germline assignment: CDR1 SGHTA and CDR2 FQGNSA. This CDR3 spans 16 amino acids. Here the CDR3 DNA reads TGTGCCAGCAGCTCAAAAGCGGGAGTGAACACCGGGGAGCTGTTTTTT. It yields the protein CASSSKAGVNTGELFF.

V and J are TRBV12-3 or TRBV12-4 and TRBJ2-1; TRBD1 aligns across 9 bases. J lost 6 bases, V lost 5 bases, and 2 bases had no gene match. This CDR3 comprises 13 residues. This CDR3 reads CASSRDRVNEQFF. DNA of the CDR3: TGTGCCAGCAGTCGGGACAGGGTCAATGAGCAGTTCTTC.

V usage is TRBV6-5 and J usage is TRBJ2-7, with TRBD2 matching 11 bases. Per the germline V gene, CDR1 is MNHEY and CDR2 is SVGAGI. This CDR3 region has 15 residues. After removal of 4 bases from V and 9 bases from J, the junction contained 11 bases not matched to a gene. The CDR3 nucleotides read TGTGCCAGCAGTTCCGTTCTAGCGGGGGGCCGATCGCAGTACTTC. This codes for CASSSVLAGGRSQYF.

This clonotype was observed a few times. The rearrangement joins TRBV12-3 or TRBV12-4 to TRBJ1-1; D gene uncertain. The germline V and J ends were trimmed by 5 bases and 3 bases, with 13 bases remaining between them. CDR3 length equals 14 residues. In DNA, the CDR3 is TGTGCCAGCAGTCCCCTGGTGGGAGACACTGAAGCTTTCTTT. The encoded protein is CASSPLVGDTEAFF.

This clonotype was observed a few times. This chain uses TRBV29-1 with TRBJ2-2; 7 bases are a match to TRBD1. V gave up 7 bases and J gave up 8 bases; unmatched junction bases: 10. The CDR3 has 13 residues. Germline loops: CDR1 SQVTM, CDR2 ANQGSEA. CDR3 nucleotide sequence: TGCAGCGCACAACAGGGGTCCGAGGGGGAGCTGTTTTTT. It codes for CSAQQGSEGELFF.

This clonotype was picked up many times. The rearrangement links TRBV12-3 or TRBV12-4 to TRBJ2-3; 8 nucleotides line up with TRBD2. Trimming cost V 5 bases and J 3 bases; bases outside gene matches: 4. The CDR3 extends over 14 amino acids. CDR3 region: CASSSGGITDTQYF. As DNA, the CDR3 is TGTGCCAGCAGTAGCGGGGGAATAACAGATACGCAGTATTTT.

This clonotype was found a few times. The rearrangement links TRBV9 to TRBJ1-1, with a possible D match to TRBD1 (5 bases). CDR1 and CDR2 from the germline V gene are SGDLS and YYNGEE. CDR3 size: 14 residues. Trimming removed 0 bases at V and 5 bases at J, with 11 bases between. As DNA, the CDR3 is TGTGCCAGCAGCGTAGGGGGGGGTAGGACTGAAGCTTTCTTT. Amino acids: CASSVGGGRTEAFF. Drawing the rest from reference TRBV9 and TRBJ1-1, the complete variable domain is DSGVTQTPKHLITATGQRVTLRCSPRSGDLSVYWYQQSLDQGLQFLIQYYNGEERAKGNILERFSAQQFPDLHSELNLSSLELGDSALYFCASSVGGGRTEAFFGQGTRLTVV.

This clonotype was recorded many times. The chain carries TRBV15 and TRBJ1-1, with D unclear. The germline V gene encodes CDR1 LNHNV and CDR2 YYDKDF (reference sequence). This CDR3 comprises 15 residues. Trimming stripped 0 bases from V and 0 bases from J, with 8 bases between. The chain's CDR3 is CATSRDSGVNTEAFF. DNA of the CDR3: TGTGCCACCAGCAGAGATTCGGGAGTGAACACTGAAGCTTTCTTT.

This clonotype has ten or more counts. The V and J genes are TRBV30 and TRBJ2-1, with 7 positions matching TRBD2. The V and J ends lost 2 bases and 4 bases, in that order; junction bases with no gene match: 5. There are 14 residues in the CDR3. Germline-derived CDR1 and CDR2 are GTSNPN and SVGIG (reference sequence). The DNA for the CDR3 is TGTGCCTGGAGTTATAGCGGGTATTACAATGAGCAGTTCTTC. Translating it yields CAWSYSGYYNEQFF.

This clonotype was counted between two and nine times. The V and J genes are TRBV20-1 and TRBJ2-7; TRBD1 matches at 11 bases. This CDR3 comprises 15 residues. Losses at the gene ends were 6 bases for V and 3 bases for J; bases not matched to a gene: 10. CDR1 and CDR2 (germline): DFQATT, SNEGSKA (reference sequence). The CDR3 sequence is CSASGGTGGSYEQYF. DNA of the CDR3: TGCAGTGCCAGCGGTGGGACAGGGGGGAGCTACGAGCAGTACTTC.

In its sample, this clonotype was seen many times. The chain combines TRBV12-3 or TRBV12-4 with TRBJ1-2; no clear D gene. The CDR3 runs 13 residues. The V end lost 8 bases, the J end lost 0 bases, and 10 bases lay between the germline ends. CDR3 protein: CASGRRSNYGYTF. Written as DNA, the CDR3 is TGTGCCAGCGGGAGGAGGTCTAACTATGGCTACACCTTC.

V is TRBV7-9 and J is TRBJ2-5; 8 positions match TRBD1. The germline CDR1 and CDR2 sequences are SEHNR and FQNEAQ (reference sequence). The CDR3 totals 15 residues. Trimming removed 4 bases from V and 3 bases from J; junction bases left unmatched: 7. As DNA, the CDR3 is TGTGCCAGCAGCTCGAGGACAGGGTTAGAAGAGACCCAGTACTTC. Amino acids: CASSSRTGLEETQYF. The variable domain in full, completed from reference TRBV7-9 and TRBJ2-5, reads DTGVSQNPRHKITKRGQNVTFRCDPISEHNRLYWYRQTLGQGPEFLTYFQNEAQLEKSRLLSDRFSAERPKGSFSTLEIQRTEQGDSAMYLCASSSRTGLEETQYFGPGTRLLVL.

The CDR3 nucleotides read TGTGCCAGCAGCCCCCAGACAGGGCCAGATACGCAGTATTTT. Its protein product is CASSPQTGPDTQYF. V and J are TRBV7-2 and TRBJ2-3; 7 bases align to TRBD1. This CDR3 spans 14 amino acids. Germline V gene sequence: CDR1 SGHTA, CDR2 FQGNSA. V shed 5 bases, J shed 4 bases, and the junction held 6 bases outside the gene matches. The whole variable domain, filled in from reference TRBV7-2 and TRBJ2-3, reads GAGVSQSPSNKVTEKGKDVELRCDPISGHTALYWYRQSLGQGLEFLIYFQGNSAPDKSGLPSDRFSAERTGGSVSTLTIQRTQQEDSAVYLCASSPQTGPDTQYFGPGTRLTVL.